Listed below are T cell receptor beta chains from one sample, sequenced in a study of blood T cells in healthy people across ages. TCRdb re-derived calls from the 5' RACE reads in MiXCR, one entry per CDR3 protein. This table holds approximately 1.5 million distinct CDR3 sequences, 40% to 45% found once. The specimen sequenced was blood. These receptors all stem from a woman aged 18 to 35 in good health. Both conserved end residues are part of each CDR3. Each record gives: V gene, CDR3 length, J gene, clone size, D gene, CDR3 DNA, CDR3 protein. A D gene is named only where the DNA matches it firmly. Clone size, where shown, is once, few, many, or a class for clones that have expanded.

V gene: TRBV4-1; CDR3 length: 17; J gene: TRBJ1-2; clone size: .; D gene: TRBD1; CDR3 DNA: TGCGCCAGCAGCCAGGCCATCGGGACAGGGGCTGACTATGGCTACACCTTC; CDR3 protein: CASSQAIGTGADYGYTF
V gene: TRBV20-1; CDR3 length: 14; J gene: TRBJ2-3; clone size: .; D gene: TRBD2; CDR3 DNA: TGCAGTGCAAAACTAGCGGCTCTCACAGATACGCAGTATTTT; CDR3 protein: CSAKLAALTDTQYF
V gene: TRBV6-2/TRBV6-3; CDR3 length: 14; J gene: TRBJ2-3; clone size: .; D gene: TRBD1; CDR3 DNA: TGTGCCAGCAGGTGGGACAGAGCCACAGATACGCAGTATTTT; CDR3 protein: CASRWDRATDTQYF
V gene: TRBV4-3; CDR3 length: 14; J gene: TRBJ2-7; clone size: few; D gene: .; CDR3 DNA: TGCGCCAGCAGCCAAGATCTAGCTCCCAACGAGCAGTACTTC; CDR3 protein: CASSQDLAPNEQYF
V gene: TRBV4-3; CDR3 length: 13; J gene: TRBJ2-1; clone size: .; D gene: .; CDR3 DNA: TGCGCCAGCAGCCGAGATTGGGGGAATGAGCAGTTCTTC; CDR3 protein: CASSRDWGNEQFF
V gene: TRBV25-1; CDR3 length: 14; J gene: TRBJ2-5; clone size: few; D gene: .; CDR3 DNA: TGTGCCAGCAGTGGATTGGCCGTACAAGAGACCCAGTACTTC; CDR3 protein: CASSGLAVQETQYF
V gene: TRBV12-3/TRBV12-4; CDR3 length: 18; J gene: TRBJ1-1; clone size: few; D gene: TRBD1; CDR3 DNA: TGTGCCAGCCTAGTAGGGGCCCGGGCAGGGGGTAGTGTGTCTGAAGCTTTCTTT; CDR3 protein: CASLVGARAGGSVSEAFF
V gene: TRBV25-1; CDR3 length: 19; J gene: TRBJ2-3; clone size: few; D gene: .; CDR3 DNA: TGTGCCAGCAGTGTTCGTGGTACGCTGGAGCGGGCGGACACAGATACGCAGTATTTT; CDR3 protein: CASSVRGTLERADTDTQYF
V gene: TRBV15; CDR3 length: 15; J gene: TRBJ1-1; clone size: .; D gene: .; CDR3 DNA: TGTGCCACCAGCAGATTCGGCGGAGTGAACACTGAAGCTTTCTTT; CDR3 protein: CATSRFGGVNTEAFF
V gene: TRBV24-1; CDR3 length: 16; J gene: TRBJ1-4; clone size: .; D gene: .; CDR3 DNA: TGTGCCACCAGTGAGCGACAGGTCGGTCCTAATGAAAAACTGTTTTTT; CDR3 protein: CATSERQVGPNEKLFF
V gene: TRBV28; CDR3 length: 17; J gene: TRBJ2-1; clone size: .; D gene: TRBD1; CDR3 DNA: TGTGCCAGCAGTTCCCCCCCGGGACAGGGGCCATACAATGAGCAGTTCTTC; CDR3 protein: CASSSPPGQGPYNEQFF
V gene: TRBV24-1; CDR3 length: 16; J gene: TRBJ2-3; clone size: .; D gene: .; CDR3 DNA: TGTGCCACCAGTGATGGAATAGCCTCCGGGTGGGATACGCAGTATTTT; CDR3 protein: CATSDGIASGWDTQYF
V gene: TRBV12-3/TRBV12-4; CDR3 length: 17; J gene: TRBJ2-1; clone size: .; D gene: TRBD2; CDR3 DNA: TGTGCCAGCAGAGAACTAGCGGGACGCAACTACTACAATGAGCAGTTCTTC; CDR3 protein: CASRELAGRNYYNEQFF
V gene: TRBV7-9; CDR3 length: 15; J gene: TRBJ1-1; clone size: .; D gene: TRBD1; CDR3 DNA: TGTGCCAGCAGCCCATCGACAGGGGTGAACACTGAAGCTTTCTTT; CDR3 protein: CASSPSTGVNTEAFF
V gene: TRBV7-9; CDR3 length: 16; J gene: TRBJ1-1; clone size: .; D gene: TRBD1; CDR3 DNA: TGTGCCAGCAGCTTCATCGACAGGGGGCCGGGCACTGAAGCTTTCTTT; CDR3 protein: CASSFIDRGPGTEAFF
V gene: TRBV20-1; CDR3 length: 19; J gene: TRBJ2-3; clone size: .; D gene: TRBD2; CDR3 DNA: TGCAGTGGAGACTCCGGGGCGGGACTAGCGGGCCTCGCGGAAGATACGCAGTATTTT; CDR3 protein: CSGDSGAGLAGLAEDTQYF
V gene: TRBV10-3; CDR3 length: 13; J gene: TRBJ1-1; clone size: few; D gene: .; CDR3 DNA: TGTGCCATCAGTGAGCTCCAGAACACTGAAGCTTTCTTT; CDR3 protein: CAISELQNTEAFF
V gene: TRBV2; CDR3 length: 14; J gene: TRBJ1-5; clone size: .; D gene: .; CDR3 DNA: TGTGCCAGCAGTAAGGACAGCCCAGATCAGCCCCGGCATTTT; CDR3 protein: CASSKDSPDQPRHF
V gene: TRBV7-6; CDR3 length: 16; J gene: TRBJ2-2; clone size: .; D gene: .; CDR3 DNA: TGTGCCAGCAGCTTACGTGGCGGGGCGAACACCGGGGAGCTGTTTTTT; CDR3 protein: CASSLRGGANTGELFF
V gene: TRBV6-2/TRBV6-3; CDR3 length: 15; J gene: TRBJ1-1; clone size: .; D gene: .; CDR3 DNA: TGTGCCAGCAGTTTCCCAGCAGAGGGTAGGACTGAAGCTTTCTTT; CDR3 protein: CASSFPAEGRTEAFF
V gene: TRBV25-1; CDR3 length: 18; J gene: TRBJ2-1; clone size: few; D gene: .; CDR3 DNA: TGTGCCAGCAGTGAATCTACCCTTGTCTTAAGCTCCTACAATGAGCAGTTCTTC; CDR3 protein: CASSESTLVLSSYNEQFF
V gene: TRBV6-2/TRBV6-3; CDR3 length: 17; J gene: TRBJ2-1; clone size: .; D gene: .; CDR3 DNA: TGTGCCAGCAGTTATATCCCCCCGGGGGACCTCTACAATGAGCAGTTCTTC; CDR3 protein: CASSYIPPGDLYNEQFF
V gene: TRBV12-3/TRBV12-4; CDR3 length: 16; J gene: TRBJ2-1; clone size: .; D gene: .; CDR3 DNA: TGTGCCAGCAGACCTAGCAGGGGAGGGCCTGGCAATGAGCAGTTCTTC; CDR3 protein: CASRPSRGGPGNEQFF
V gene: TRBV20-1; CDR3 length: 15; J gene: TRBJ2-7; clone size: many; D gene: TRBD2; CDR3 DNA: TGCAGTGCGTCCGGTGTGGCTAGCGGACGATACGAGCAGTACTTC; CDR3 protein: CSASGVASGRYEQYF
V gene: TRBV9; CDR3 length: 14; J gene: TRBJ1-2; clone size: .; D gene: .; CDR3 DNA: TGTGCCTCCAATCCGGGGGGCCCTAACTATGGCTACACCTTC; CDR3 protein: CASNPGGPNYGYTF
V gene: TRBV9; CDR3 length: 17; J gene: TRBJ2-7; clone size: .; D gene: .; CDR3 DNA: TGTGCCAGCAGCGTATTCCGGCAGTCCCATTCCTACAATGAGCAGTACTTC; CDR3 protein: CASSVFRQSHSYNEQYF
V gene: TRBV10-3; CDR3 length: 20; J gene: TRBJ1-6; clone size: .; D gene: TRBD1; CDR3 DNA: TGTGCCATCAGTGAAAGGCGCCCGACAGGGGGTCCCTTCTATAATTCACCCCTCCACTTT; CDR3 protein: CAISERRPTGGPFYNSPLHF